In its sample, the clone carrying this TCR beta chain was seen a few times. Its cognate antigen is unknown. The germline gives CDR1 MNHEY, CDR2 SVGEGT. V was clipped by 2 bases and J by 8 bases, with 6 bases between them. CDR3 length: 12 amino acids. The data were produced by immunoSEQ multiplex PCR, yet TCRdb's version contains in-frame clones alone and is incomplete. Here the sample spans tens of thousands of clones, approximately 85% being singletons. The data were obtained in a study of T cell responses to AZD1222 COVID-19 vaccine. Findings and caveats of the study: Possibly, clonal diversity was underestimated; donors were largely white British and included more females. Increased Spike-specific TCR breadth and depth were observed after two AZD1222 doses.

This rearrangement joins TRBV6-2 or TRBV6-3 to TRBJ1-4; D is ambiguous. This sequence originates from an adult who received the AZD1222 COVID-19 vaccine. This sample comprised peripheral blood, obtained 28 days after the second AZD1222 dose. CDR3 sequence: CASSYRMEKLFF. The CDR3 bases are TGTGCCAGCAGTTACCGAATGGAAAAACTGTTTTTT.